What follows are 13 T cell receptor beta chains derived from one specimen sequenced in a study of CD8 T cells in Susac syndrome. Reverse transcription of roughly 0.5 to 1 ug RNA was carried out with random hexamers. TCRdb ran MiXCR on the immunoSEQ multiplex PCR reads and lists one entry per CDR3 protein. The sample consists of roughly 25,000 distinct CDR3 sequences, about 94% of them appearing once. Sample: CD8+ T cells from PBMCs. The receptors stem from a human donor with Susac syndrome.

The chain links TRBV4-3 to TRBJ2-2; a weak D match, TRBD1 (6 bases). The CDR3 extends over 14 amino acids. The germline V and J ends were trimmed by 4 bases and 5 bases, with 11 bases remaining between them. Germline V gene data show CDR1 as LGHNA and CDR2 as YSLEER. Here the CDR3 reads CASSRPDSTGELFF. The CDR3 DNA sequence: TGCGCCAGCAGCCGCCCGGACAGTACCGGGGAGCTGTTTTTT.

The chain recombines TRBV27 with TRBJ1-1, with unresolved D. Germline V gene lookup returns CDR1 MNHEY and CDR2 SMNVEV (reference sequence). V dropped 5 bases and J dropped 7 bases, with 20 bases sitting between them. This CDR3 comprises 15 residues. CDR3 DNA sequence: TGTGCCAGCAGTCGGATCTTCGTTCGGCAGTTTGAAGCTTTCTTT. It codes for CASSRIFVRQFEAFF.

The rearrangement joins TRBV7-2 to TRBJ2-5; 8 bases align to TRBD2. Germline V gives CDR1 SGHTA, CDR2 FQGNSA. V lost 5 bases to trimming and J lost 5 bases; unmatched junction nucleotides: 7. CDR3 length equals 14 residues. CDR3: CASSPGLARETQYF. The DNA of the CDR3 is TGTGCCAGCAGCCCAGGACTAGCTCGGGAGACCCAGTACTTC.

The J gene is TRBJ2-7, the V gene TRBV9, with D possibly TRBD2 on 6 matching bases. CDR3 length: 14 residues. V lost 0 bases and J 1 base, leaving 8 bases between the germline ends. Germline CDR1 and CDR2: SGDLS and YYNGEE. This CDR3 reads CASSVGGESYEQYF. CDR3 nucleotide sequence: TGTGCCAGCAGCGTAGGGGGGGAATCCTACGAGCAGTACTTC.

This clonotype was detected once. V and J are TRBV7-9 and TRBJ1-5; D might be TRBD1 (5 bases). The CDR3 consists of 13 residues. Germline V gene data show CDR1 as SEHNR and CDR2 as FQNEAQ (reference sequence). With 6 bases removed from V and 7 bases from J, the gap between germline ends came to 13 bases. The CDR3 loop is CASSTGAQQPQHF. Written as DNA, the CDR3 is TGTGCCAGCAGTACAGGTGCCCAACAGCCCCAGCATTTT.

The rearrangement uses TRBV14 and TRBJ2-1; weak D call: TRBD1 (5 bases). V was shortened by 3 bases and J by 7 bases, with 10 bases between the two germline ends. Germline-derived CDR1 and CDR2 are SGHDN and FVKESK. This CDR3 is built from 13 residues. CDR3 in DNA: TGTGCCAGCAGCCAGGCGACAGAGAATGAGCAGTTCTTC. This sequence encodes CASSQATENEQFF.

The CDR3 reads CASSYASETFIGYNEQFF. The CDR3 DNA sequence: TGCGCCAGCAGCTACGCCTCAGAAACCTTCATCGGGTACAATGAGCAGTTCTTC. The chain combines TRBV5-1 with TRBJ2-1; D unresolved. Germline values: CDR1 SGHRS, CDR2 YFSETQ. The CDR3 is 18 residues long. V was cut by 3 bases and J by 4 bases, with 23 bases left in between.

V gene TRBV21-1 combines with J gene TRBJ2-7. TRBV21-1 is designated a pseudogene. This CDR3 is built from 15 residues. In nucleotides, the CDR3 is TGTGCCAGCAGCAATTCGTACCCGAGCTCCTACGAGCAGTACTTC. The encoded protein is CASSNSYPSSYEQYF.

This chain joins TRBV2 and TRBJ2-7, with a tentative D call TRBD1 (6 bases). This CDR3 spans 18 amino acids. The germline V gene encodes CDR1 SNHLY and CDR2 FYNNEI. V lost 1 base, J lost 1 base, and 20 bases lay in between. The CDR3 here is CASSEVVGAGQGSYEQYF. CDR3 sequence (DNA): TGTGCCAGCAGTGAAGTTGTCGGTGCTGGGCAGGGGTCCTACGAGCAGTACTTC.

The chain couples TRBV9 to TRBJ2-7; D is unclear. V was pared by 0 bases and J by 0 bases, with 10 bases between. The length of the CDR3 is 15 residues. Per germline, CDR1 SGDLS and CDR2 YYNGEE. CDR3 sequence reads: CASSVGGHSSYEQYF. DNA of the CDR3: TGTGCCAGCAGCGTAGGTGGCCATAGCTCCTACGAGCAGTACTTC.

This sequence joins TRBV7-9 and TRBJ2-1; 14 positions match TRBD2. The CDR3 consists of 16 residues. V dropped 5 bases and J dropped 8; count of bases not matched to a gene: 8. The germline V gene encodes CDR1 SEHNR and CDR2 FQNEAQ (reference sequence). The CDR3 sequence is CASSPRLAGGPDEQFF. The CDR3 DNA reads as TGTGCCAGCAGCCCCAGACTAGCGGGGGGGCCCGATGAGCAGTTCTTC.

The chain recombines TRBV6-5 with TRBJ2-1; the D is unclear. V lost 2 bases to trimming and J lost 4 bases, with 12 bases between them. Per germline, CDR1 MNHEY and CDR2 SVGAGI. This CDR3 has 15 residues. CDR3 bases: TGTGCCAGCAGTTACCGGTCCCCAGATTACAATGAGCAGTTCTTC. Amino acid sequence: CASSYRSPDYNEQFF.

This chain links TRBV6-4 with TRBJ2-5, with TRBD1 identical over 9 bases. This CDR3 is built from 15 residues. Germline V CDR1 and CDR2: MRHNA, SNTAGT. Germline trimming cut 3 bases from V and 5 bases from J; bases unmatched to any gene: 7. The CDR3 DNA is TGTGCCAGCAGTGAGAGTGCGGGACAGGGTGAGACCCAGTACTTC. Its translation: CASSESAGQGETQYF.